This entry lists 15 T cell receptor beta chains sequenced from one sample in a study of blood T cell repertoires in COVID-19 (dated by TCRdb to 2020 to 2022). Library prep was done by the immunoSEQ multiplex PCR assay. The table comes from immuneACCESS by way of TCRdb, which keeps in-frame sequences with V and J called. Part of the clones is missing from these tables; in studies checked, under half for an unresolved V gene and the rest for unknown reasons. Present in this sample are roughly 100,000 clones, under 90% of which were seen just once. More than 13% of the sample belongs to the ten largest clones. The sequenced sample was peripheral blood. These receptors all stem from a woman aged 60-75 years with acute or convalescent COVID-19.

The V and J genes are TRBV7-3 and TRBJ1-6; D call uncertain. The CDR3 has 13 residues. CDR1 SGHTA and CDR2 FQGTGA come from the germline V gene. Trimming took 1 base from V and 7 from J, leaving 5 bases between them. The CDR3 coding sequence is TGTGCCAGCAGCTTAATCAGGAATTCACCCCTCCACTTT. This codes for CASSLIRNSPLHF.

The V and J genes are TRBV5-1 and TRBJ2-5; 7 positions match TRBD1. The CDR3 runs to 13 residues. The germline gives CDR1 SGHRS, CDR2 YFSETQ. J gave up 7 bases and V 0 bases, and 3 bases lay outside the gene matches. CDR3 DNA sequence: TGCGCCAGCAGCTTGGGGGCAGGGGGGACCCAGTACTTC. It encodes CASSLGAGGTQYF.

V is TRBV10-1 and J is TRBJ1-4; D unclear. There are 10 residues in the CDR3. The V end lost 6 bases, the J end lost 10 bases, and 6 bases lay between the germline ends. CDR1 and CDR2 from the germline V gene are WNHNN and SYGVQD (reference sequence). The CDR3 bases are TGCGCCAGCAGGGACTTAAAACTGTTTTTT. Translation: CASRDLKLFF.

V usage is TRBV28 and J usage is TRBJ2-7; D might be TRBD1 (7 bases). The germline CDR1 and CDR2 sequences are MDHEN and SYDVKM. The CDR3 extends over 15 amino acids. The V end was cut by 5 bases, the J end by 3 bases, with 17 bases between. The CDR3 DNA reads TGTGCCAGCAGTATCCTCCCGCAGGGGGGCTACGAGCAGTACTTC. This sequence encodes CASSILPQGGYEQYF.

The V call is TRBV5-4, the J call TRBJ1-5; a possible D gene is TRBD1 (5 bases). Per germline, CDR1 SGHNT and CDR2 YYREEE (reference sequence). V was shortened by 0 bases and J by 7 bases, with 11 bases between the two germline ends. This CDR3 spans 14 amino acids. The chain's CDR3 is CASSLGAGGQPQHF. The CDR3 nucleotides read TGTGCCAGCAGCTTGGGTGCGGGGGGACAGCCCCAGCATTTT. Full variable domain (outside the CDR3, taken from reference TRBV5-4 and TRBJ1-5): ETGVTQSPTHLIKTRGQQVTLRCSSQSGHNTVSWYQQALGQGPQFIFQYYREEENGRGNFPPRFSGLQFPNYSSELNVNALELDDSALYLCASSLGAGGQPQHFGDGTRLSIL.

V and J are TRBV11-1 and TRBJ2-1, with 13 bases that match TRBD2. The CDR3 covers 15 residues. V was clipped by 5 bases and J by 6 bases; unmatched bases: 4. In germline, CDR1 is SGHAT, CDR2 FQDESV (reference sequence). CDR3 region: CASSVGTSGINEQFF. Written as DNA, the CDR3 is TGTGCCAGCAGCGTCGGGACTAGCGGGATCAATGAGCAGTTCTTC.

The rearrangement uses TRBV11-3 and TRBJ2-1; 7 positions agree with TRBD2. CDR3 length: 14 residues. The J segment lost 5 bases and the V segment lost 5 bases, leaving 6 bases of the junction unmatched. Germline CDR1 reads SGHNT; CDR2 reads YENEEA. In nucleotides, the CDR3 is TGTGCCAGCAGCAGGCCGGGACTAAACAATGAGCAGTTCTTC. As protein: CASSRPGLNNEQFF.

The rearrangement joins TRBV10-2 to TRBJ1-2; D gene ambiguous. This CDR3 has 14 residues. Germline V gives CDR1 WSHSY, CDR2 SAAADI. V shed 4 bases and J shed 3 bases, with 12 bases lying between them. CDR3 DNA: TGCGCCAGCAGTGCCGCAACGCAGTACTATGGCTACACCTTC. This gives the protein CASSAATQYYGYTF.

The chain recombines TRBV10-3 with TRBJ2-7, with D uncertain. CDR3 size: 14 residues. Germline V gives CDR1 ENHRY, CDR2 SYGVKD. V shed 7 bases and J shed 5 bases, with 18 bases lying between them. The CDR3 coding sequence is TGTGCCATCAAGTTGACGGGTTCGAAGGACGAGCAGTACTTC. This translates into CAIKLTGSKDEQYF.

The chain's CDR3 is CASSVTVGANEKLFF. The CDR3 nucleotides read TGTGCCAGCAGTGTCACGGTTGGAGCTAATGAAAAACTGTTTTTT. The chain has TRBV6-1 and TRBJ1-4, with unresolved D. The germline V gene encodes CDR1 MNHNS and CDR2 SASEGT. The CDR3 is made up of 15 amino acids. V lost 4 bases, J lost 3 bases, and 12 bases lay in between.

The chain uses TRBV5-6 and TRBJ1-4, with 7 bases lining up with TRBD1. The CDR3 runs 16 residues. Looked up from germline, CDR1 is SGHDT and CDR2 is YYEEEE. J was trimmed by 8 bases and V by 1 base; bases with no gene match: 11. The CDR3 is CASSLRAGQIKEKLFF. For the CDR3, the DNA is TGTGCCAGCAGCTTGAGGGCGGGACAGATTAAAGAAAAACTGTTTTTT.

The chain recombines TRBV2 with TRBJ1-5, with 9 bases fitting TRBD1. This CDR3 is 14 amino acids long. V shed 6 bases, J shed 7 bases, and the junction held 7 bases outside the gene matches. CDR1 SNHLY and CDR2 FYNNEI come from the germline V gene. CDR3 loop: CASSATGGVQPQHF. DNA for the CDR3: TGTGCCAGCAGCGCGACAGGGGGGGTACAGCCCCAGCATTTT. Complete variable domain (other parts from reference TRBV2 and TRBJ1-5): EPEVTQTPSHQVTQMGQEVILRCVPISNHLYFYWYRQILGQKVEFLVSFYNNEISEKSEIFDDQFSVERPDGSNFTLKIRSTKLEDSAMYFCASSATGGVQPQHFGDGTRLSIL.

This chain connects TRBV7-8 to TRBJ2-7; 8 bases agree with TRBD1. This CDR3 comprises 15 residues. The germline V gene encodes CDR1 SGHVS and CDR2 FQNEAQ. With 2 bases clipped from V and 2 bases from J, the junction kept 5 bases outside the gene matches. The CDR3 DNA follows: TGTGCCAGCAGCTTAAGGGGGACAGGACCCTACGAGCAGTACTTC. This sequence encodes CASSLRGTGPYEQYF.

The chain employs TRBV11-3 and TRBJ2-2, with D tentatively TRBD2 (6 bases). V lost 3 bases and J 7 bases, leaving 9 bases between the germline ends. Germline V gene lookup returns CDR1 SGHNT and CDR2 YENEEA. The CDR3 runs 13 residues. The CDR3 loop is CASSFGGDGELFF. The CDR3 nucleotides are TGTGCCAGCAGCTTCGGGGGAGACGGGGAGCTGTTTTTT.

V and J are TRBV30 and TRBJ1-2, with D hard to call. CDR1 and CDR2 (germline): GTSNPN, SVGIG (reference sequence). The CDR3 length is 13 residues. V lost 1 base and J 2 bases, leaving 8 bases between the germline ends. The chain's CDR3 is CAWSAGINYGYTF. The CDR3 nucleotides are TGTGCCTGGAGTGCGGGGATCAACTATGGCTACACCTTC.